Following are 17 T cell receptor beta chains from one sample sequenced in a study of shared clonotypes between healthy human individuals. Some clones are missing from TCRdb's copy, which holds only in-frame ones; the method was immunoSEQ multiplex PCR. The sample includes 2 million to 2.5 million clones, over 85% of them seen just once. The sample taken for sequencing was naive CD4+ T cells from PBMCs. The subset: CD45RA+ positively selected. These TCRs come from a man aged 18 to 29 in good health. Some clones in this sample may be carry-over from other donors' samples.

This chain connects TRBV7-9 to TRBJ2-6; D is uncertain. The CDR3 runs 15 residues. CDR1 is SEHNR, CDR2 FQNEAQ, per germline (reference sequence). Between the trimmed V and J ends, which lost 2 bases and 0 bases, there was a span of 5 bases. The CDR3 loop reads CASSLLPSGANVLTF. The CDR3 DNA reads TGTGCCAGCAGCTTACTCCCCTCTGGGGCCAACGTCCTGACTTTC.

This chain connects TRBV10-1 to TRBJ2-2, with unresolved D. The germline CDR1 and CDR2 sequences are WNHNN and SYGVQD (reference sequence). CDR3 length equals 14 residues. V was cut by 7 bases and J by 0 bases, with 9 bases left in between. CDR3 DNA: TGCGCCAGCATGAGTGGGTCGAACACCGGGGAGCTGTTTTTT. It yields the protein CASMSGSNTGELFF.

This chain uses TRBV7-9 with TRBJ2-1; no firm D call. This CDR3 is built from 15 residues. V lost 0 bases and J 0 bases, leaving 6 bases between the germline ends. Germline values: CDR1 SEHNR, CDR2 FQNEAQ (reference sequence). The CDR3 DNA sequence: TGTGCCAGCAGCTTAGCGCGAATCTCCTACAATGAGCAGTTCTTC. Translation gives CASSLARISYNEQFF. Full variable domain (missing parts from reference TRBV7-9 and TRBJ2-1): DTGVSQNPRHKITKRGQNVTFRCDPISEHNRLYWYRQTLGQGPEFLTYFQNEAQLEKSRLLSDRFSAERPKGSFSTLEIQRTEQGDSAMYLCASSLARISYNEQFFGPGTRLTVL.

This clone was detected only once. The V gene is TRBV7-9, the J gene TRBJ2-1, with 10 bases fitting TRBD1. The V gene end was trimmed by 1 base and the J gene end by 8 bases; junction bases not matched to a gene: 8. The CDR3 runs to 16 residues. Germline V gives CDR1 SEHNR, CDR2 FQNEAQ (reference sequence). Here the CDR3 DNA reads TGTGCCAGCAGCTTAGAAGTGGGACAGGGGCTCCATGAGCAGTTCTTC. Amino acid sequence: CASSLEVGQGLHEQFF.

This clone was counted once. The same CDR3 arises from other DNA sequences in this sample as well. CDR3: CASSRGLAGEPDTQYF. The DNA for the CDR3 is TGCGCCAGCAGCCGAGGACTAGCGGGAGAACCAGATACGCAGTATTTT. This chain joins TRBV5-1 and TRBJ2-3, with 13 nucleotides matching TRBD2. Losses at the gene ends were 4 bases for V and 4 bases for J; bases not matched to a gene: 6. Germline CDR1 SGHRS, CDR2 YFSETQ. The length of the CDR3 is 16 residues.

This chain connects TRBV18 to TRBJ1-4; TRBD1 matches at 8 bases. Germline CDR1 and CDR2: KGHSH and LQKENI. V was pared by 2 bases and J by 4 bases, with 3 bases of the junction left unmatched. This CDR3 region has 15 residues. CDR3 region: CASSPRGQVNEKLFF. The CDR3 coding sequence is TGTGCCAGCTCACCAAGGGGACAGGTTAATGAAAAACTGTTTTTT.

On this clone: This sample also contains other DNA sequences that code for the same CDR3. V usage is TRBV9 and J usage is TRBJ2-3; unclear D gene. V shed 3 bases and J shed 0 bases, with 2 bases lying between them. The CDR3 has 12 residues. The V gene's germline CDR1 is SGDLS and CDR2 YYNGEE. CDR3 amino acids: CASSASTDTQYF. CDR3 nucleotide sequence: TGTGCCAGCAGCGCTAGCACAGATACGCAGTATTTT.

The chain couples TRBV19 to TRBJ2-7; TRBD1 is a possible D gene (5 bases). The CDR3 consists of 15 residues. Trimming left V 3 bases short and J 2 bases short, with 14 bases between. Per germline, CDR1 LNHDA and CDR2 SQIVND (reference sequence). In DNA, the CDR3 is TGTGCCAGTAGTATCCCCGGCAGGGCCCCCTACGAGCAGTACTTC. It yields the protein CASSIPGRAPYEQYF.

The CDR3 DNA sequence: TGCGCCAGCAGCTTGGGTGGGACAGGAGCGGATACGCAGTATTTT. It codes for CASSLGGTGADTQYF. The chain combines TRBV5-1 with TRBJ2-3; TRBD1 matches at 8 bases. V lost 0 bases and J lost 6; bases outside the gene matches: 6. The CDR3 is made up of 15 amino acids. Germline CDR1 reads SGHRS; CDR2 reads YFSETQ.

This clone was recorded once. The chain couples TRBV18 to TRBJ2-5, with 7 bases aligning to TRBD2. The CDR3 contains 17 residues. The V segment lost 2 bases and the J segment 5 bases; nucleotides outside the gene matches: 14. CDR1 is KGHSH and CDR2 is LQKENI in the germline V gene. Written as DNA, the CDR3 is TGTGCCAGCTCACCAAGCTCGGGGGGAGCGGGTGAGGAGACCCAGTACTTC. Translated, it gives CASSPSSGGAGEETQYF.

Details on this clone: Other DNA sequences within the sample encode an identical CDR3. The rearrangement uses TRBV5-1 and TRBJ2-1; 9 bases map to TRBD2. With 3 bases clipped from V and 6 bases from J, the junction kept 1 base outside the gene matches. The germline gives CDR1 SGHRS, CDR2 YFSETQ. The CDR3 covers 13 residues. DNA of the CDR3: TGCGCCAGCAGCTCGGGACTAGCCAATGAGCAGTTCTTC. Its translation: CASSSGLANEQFF. The variable domain in full, with the rest retrieved from reference TRBV5-1 and TRBJ2-1, is KAGVTQTPRYLIKTRGQQVTLSCSPISGHRSVSWYQQTPGQGLQFLFEYFSETQRNKGNFPGRFSGRQFSNSRSEMNVSTLELGDSALYLCASSSGLANEQFFGPGTRLTVL.

This clone turned up a few times. J is TRBJ2-5 and V is TRBV10-3, with D perhaps matching TRBD1 or TRBD2 (6 bases each). The V gene lost 0 bases and the J gene lost 5 bases, with 13 bases spanning the gap. This CDR3 contains 15 residues. The germline CDR1 and CDR2 sequences are ENHRY and SYGVKD. The CDR3 nucleotides read TGTGCCATCAGTGAGTCGAGGGGGGTCCAGGAGACCCAGTACTTC. Translated, it gives CAISESRGVQETQYF.

To note about this clone: Other DNA variants within this sample encode the same CDR3. J is TRBJ1-2 and V is TRBV15; a possible D gene is TRBD1 (5 bases). The CDR3 has 13 amino acids. V lost 0 bases to trimming and J lost 8 bases, with 10 bases between them. Per germline, CDR1 LNHNV and CDR2 YYDKDF (reference sequence). The CDR3 is CATSRDRVGGYTF. The CDR3 nucleotides read TGTGCCACCAGCAGAGACAGGGTAGGAGGCTACACCTTC.

The genes are TRBV10-3 and TRBJ2-3; 8 bases fit TRBD1. This CDR3 has 16 amino acids. Per the germline V gene, CDR1 is ENHRY and CDR2 is SYGVKD. V was pared by 6 bases and J by 6 bases, with 14 bases of the junction left unmatched. The CDR3 loop reads CAIRDGQGRRWDTQYF. The CDR3 nucleotides read TGTGCCATCAGGGACGGACAGGGAAGGAGGTGGGATACGCAGTATTTT.

V and J are TRBV2 and TRBJ2-5; D gene unclear. The CDR3 has 11 amino acids. Germline assignment: CDR1 SNHLY and CDR2 FYNNEI. With 11 bases removed from V and 1 base from J, the gap between germline ends came to 8 bases. The CDR3 protein is CAFGPQETQYF. CDR3 coding DNA: TGTGCCTTCGGGCCCCAAGAGACCCAGTACTTC.

This chain joins TRBV7-9 and TRBJ2-1; maybe TRBD2 (5 bases). CDR1 SEHNR and CDR2 FQNEAQ come from the germline V gene (reference sequence). V lost 2 bases, J lost 6 bases, and 8 bases lay in between. CDR3 length equals 13 residues. The CDR3 coding sequence is TGTGCCAGCAGCTTATCTAGCAGCAATGAGCAGTTCTTC. Amino acid sequence: CASSLSSSNEQFF.

This clone was detected only once. Other nucleotide sequences in the sample specify the same CDR3. The rearrangement uses TRBV2 and TRBJ2-7, with D possibly TRBD1 on 5 matching bases. V gave up 6 bases and J gave up 1 base, with 7 bases separating them. This CDR3 contains 12 residues. Germline V gene sequence: CDR1 SNHLY, CDR2 FYNNEI. DNA for the CDR3: TGTGCCAGCAGGGGGCAATCCTACGAGCAGTACTTC. Translated: CASRGQSYEQYF.